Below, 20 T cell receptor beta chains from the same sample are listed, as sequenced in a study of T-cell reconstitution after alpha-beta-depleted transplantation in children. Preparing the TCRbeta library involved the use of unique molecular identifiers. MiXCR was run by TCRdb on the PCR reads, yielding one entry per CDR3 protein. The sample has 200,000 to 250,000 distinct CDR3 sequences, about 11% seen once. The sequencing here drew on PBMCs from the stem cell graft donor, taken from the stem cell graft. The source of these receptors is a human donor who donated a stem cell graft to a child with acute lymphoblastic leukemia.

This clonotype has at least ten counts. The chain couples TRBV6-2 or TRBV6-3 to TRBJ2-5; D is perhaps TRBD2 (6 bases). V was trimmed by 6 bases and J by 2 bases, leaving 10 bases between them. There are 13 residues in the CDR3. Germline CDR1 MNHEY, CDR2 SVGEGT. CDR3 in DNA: TGTGCCAGCAGGCTTAGCGGACAAGAGACCCAGTACTTC. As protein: CASRLSGQETQYF.

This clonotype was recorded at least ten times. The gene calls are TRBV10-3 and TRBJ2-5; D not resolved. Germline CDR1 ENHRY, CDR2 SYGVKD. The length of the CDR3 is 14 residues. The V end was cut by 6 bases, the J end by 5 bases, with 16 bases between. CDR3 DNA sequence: TGTGCCATCAGCGTTTCTATGGAGATGGAGACCCAGTACTTC. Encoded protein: CAISVSMEMETQYF.

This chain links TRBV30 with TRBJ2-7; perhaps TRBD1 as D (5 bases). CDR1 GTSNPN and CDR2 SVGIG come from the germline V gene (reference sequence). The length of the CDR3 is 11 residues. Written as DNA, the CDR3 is TGTGCGTTAGGGGTTGAGAACGAGCAGTACTTC. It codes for CALGVENEQYF.

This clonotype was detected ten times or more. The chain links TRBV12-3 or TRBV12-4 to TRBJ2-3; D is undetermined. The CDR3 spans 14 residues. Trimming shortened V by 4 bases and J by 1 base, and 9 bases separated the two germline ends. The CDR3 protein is CASSSPDRTDTQYF. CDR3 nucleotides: TGTGCCAGCAGTTCCCCTGACCGCACAGATACGCAGTATTTT.

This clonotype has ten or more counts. The CDR3: CSAPHPWDEQFF. The CDR3 nucleotides read TGCAGTGCCCCCCACCCCTGGGATGAGCAGTTCTTC. The chain combines TRBV20-1 with TRBJ2-1; D unclear. CDR1 and CDR2 from the germline V gene are DFQATT and SNEGSKA (reference sequence). Trimming cost V 6 bases and J 8 bases, with 14 bases left between them. CDR3 size: 12 residues.

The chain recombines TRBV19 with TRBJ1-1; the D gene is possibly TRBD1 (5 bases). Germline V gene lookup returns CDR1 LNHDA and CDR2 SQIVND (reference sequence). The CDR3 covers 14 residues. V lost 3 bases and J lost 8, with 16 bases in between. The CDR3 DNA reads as TGTGCCAGTAGTATCGGGGGGACTTTAGGAGAAGCTTTCTTT. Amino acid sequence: CASSIGGTLGEAFF.

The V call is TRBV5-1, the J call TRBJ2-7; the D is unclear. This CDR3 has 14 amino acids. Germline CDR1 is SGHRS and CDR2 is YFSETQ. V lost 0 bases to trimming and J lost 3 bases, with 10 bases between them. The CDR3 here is CASSLVTVGYEQYF. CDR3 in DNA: TGCGCCAGCAGCTTGGTTACGGTTGGCTACGAGCAGTACTTC.

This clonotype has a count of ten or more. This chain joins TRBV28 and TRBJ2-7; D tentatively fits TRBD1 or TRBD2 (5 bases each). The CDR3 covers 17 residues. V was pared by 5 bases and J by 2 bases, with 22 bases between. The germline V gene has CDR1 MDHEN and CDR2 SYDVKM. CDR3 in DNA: TGTGCCAGCAGTGCCGCTATGGGGGAGCGAGTTACCTACGAGCAGTACTTC. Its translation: CASSAAMGERVTYEQYF.

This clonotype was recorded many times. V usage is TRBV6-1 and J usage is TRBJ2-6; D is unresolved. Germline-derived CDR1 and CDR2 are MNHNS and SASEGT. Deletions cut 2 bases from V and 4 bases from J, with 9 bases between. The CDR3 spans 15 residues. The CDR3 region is CASSESSSGANVLTF. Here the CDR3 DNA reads TGTGCCAGCAGTGAAAGCAGTTCCGGGGCCAACGTCCTGACTTTC.

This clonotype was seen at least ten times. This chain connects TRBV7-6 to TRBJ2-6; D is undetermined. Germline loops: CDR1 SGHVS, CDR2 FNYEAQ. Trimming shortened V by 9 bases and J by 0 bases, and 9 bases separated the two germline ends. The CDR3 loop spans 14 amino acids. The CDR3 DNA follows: TGTGCCAGACATGGATCCTCTGGGGCCAACGTCCTGACTTTC. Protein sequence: CARHGSSGANVLTF.

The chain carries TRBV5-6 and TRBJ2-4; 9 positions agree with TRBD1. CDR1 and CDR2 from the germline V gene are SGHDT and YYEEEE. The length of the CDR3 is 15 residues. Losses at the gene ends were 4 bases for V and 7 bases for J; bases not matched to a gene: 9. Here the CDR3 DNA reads TGTGCCAGCAGCCTTCGGACAGGGGTCAGGAACATTCAGTACTTC. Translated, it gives CASSLRTGVRNIQYF.

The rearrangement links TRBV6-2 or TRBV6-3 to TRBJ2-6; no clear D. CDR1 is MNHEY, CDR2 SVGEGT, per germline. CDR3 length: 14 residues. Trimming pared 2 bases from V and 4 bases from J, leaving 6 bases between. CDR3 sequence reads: CASSYDGGANVLTF. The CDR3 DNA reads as TGTGCCAGCAGTTACGATGGGGGGGCCAACGTCCTGACTTTC.

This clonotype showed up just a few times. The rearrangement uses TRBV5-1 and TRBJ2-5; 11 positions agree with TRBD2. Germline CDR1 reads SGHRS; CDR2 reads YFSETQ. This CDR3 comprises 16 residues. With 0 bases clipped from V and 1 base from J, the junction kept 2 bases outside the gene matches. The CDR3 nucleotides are TGCGCCAGCAGCTTGGGACTAGCGGGGACCCAAGAGACCCAGTACTTC. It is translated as CASSLGLAGTQETQYF.

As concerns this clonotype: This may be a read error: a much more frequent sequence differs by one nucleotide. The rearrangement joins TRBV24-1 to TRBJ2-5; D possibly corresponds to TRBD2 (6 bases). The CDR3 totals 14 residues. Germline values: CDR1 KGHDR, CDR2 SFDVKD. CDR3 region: CATSETGRSETKYF. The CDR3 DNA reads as TGTGCCACCAGTGAGACCGGGAGATCGGAGACCAAGTACTTC.

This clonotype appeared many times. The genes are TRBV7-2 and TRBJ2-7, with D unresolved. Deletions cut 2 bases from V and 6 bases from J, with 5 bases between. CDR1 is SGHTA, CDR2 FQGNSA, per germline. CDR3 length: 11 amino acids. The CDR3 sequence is CASSLTVEQYF. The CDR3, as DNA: TGTGCCAGCAGCTTAACTGTCGAGCAGTACTTC. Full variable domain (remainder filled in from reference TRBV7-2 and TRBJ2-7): GAGVSQSPSNKVTEKGKDVELRCDPISGHTALYWYRQSLGQGLEFLIYFQGNSAPDKSGLPSDRFSAERTGGSVSTLTIQRTQQEDSAVYLCASSLTVEQYFGPGTRLTVT.

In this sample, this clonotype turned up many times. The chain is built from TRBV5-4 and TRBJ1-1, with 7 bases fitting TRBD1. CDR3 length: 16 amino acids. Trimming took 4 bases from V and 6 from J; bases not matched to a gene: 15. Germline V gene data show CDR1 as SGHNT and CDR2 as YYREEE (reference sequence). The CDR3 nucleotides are TGTGCCAGCAGCCTTCCTACGACAGGGTATATCCCTGAAGCTTTCTTT. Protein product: CASSLPTTGYIPEAFF.

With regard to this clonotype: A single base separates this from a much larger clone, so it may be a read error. CDR3 loop: CSVSLRDTRKNSQYF. CDR3 DNA sequence: TGCAGCGTTTCGTTGAGGGACACAAGAAAAAACAGTCAGTACTTC. The V gene is TRBV29-1, the J gene TRBJ2-4; weak D call: TRBD1 (6 bases). CDR1 is SQVTM, CDR2 ANQGSEA, per germline. This CDR3 region has 15 residues.

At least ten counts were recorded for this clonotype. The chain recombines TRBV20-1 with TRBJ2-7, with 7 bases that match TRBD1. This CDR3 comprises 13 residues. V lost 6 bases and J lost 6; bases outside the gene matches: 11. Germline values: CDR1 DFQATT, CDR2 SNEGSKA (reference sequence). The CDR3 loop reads CSASQTGYIEQYF. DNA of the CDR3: TGCAGTGCGAGCCAGACAGGGTATATCGAGCAGTACTTC.

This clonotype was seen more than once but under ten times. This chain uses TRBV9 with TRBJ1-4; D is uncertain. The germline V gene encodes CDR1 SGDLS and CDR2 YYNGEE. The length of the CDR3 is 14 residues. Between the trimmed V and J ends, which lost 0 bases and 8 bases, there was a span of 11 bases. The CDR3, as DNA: TGTGCCAGCAGCGTAGTCCCAAACGGCGAAAAACTGTTTTTT. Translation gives CASSVVPNGEKLFF.

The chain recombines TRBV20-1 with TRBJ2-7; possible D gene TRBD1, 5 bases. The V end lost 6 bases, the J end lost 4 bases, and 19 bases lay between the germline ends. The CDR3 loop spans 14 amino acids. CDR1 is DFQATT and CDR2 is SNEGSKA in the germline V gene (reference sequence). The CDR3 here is CSAKGQVTFYEQYF. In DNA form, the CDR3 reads TGCAGTGCCAAGGGGCAGGTTACCTTTTACGAGCAGTACTTC.